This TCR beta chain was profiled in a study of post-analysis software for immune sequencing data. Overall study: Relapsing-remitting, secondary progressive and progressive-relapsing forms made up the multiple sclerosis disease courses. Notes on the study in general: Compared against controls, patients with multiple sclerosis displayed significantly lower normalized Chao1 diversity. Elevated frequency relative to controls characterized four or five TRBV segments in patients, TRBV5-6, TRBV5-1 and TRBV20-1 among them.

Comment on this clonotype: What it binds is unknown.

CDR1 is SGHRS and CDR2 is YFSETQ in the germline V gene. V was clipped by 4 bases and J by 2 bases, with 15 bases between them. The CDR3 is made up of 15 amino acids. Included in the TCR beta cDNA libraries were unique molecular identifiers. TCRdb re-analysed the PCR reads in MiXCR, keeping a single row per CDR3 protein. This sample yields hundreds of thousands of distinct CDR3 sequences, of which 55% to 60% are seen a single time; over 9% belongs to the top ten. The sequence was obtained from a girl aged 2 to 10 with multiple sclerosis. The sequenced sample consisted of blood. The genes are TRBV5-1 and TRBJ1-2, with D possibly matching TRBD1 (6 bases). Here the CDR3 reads CASSPGAGENYGYTF. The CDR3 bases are TGCGCCAGCAGCCCCGGGGCAGGGGAGAACTATGGCTACACCTTC.